This TCR beta chain was observed in a study of regulatory T cells in long-lasting Graves disease. The time point here: newly diagnosed GD, antithyroid drugs for less than 3 months. The TCR library was prepared using RNA isolated from PBMCs. This CDR3 has 14 amino acids. V was clipped by 5 bases and J by 2 bases; unmatched bases: 4. CDR1 and CDR2 from the germline V gene are DFQATT and SNEGSKA (reference sequence). Assembly of TCR beta libraries relied on iRepertoire HTBI primers together with Arm-PCR of CDR3 regions. TCRdb re-called the multiplex PCR reads through MiXCR, storing one row per CDR3 protein. The sample shows 520,000 or so distinct CDR3 sequences, 9.5% to 15% of them seen only once. In addition, the sample was reused for a study of T cells in Graves' hyperthyroidism and ophthalmopathy.

This chain joins TRBV20-1 and TRBJ2-3; TRBD1 aligns across 10 bases. The input for sequencing was peripheral blood mononuclear cells (PBMCs), taken at new diagnosis, from a patient treated with antithyroid drugs. The TCR originated in a young woman with Graves disease. For the CDR3, the DNA is TGCAGTGCTTCCGGGACAGGGGCCACAGATACGCAGTATTTT. It codes for CSASGTGATDTQYF.